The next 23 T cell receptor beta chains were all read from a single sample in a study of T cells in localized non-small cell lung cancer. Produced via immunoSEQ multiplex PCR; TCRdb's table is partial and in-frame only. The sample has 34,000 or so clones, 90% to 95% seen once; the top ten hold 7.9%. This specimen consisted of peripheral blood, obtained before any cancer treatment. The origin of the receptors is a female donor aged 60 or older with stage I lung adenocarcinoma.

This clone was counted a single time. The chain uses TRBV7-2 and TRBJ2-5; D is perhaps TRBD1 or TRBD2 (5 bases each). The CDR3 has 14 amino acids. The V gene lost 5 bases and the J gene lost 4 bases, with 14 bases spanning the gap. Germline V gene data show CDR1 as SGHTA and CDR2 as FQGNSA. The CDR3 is CASSPAAGRETQYF. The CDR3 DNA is TGTGCCAGCAGCCCCGCGGCAGGGAGAGAGACCCAGTACTTC.

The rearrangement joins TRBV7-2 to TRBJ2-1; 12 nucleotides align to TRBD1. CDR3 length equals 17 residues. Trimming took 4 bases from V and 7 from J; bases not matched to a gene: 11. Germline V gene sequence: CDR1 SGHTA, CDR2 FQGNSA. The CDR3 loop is CASSSDRRDRGRNEQFF. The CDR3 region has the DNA TGTGCCAGCAGCTCCGACAGACGGGACAGGGGGCGGAATGAGCAGTTCTTC.

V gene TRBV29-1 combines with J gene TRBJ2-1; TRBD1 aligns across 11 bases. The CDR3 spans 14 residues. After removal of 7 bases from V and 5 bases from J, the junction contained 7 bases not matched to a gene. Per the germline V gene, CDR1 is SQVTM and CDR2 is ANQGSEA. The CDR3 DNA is TGCAGCGGCCCGGGACAGGGGGTGAACAATGAGCAGTTCTTC. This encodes CSGPGQGVNNEQFF.

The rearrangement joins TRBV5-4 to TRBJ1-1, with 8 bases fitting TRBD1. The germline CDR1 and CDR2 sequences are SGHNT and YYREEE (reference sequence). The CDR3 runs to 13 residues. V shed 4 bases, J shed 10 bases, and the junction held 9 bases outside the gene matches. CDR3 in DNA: TGTGCCAGCAGCGGGACAGGAGGAGTTGGAGCTTTCTTT. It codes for CASSGTGGVGAFF.

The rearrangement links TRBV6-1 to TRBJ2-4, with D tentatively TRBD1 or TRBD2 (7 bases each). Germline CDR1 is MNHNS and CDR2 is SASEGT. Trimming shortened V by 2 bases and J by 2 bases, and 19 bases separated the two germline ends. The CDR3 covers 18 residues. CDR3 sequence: CASSEIWAGGLSKNIQYF. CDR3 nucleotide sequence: TGTGCCAGCAGTGAAATCTGGGCAGGGGGACTATCCAAAAACATTCAGTACTTC.

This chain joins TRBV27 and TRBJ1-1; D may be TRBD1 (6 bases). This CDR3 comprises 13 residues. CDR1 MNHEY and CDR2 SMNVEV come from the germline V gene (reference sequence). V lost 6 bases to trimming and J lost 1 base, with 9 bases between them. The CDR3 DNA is TGTGCCAGCAGGGACAGTACGAACACTGAAGCTTTCTTT. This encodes CASRDSTNTEAFF.

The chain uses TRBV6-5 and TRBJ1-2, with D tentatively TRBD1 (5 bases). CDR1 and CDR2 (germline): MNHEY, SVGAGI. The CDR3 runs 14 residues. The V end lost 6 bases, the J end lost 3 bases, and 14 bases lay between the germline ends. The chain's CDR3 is CASSPGGTHYGYTF. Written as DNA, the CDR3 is TGTGCCAGCAGCCCCGGGGGGACCCACTATGGCTACACCTTC.

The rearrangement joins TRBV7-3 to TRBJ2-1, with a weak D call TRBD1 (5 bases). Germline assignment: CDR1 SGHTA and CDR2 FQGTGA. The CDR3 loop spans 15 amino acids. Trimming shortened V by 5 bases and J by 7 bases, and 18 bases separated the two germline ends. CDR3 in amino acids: CASSPAGSLGNEQFF. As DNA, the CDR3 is TGTGCCAGCAGCCCCGCAGGGTCCCTGGGTAATGAGCAGTTCTTC.

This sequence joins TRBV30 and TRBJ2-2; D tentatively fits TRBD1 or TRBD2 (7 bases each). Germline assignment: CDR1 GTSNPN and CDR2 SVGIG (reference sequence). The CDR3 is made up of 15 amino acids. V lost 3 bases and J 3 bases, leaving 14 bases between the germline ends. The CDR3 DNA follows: TGTGCCTGGAGCCTGACAGGGAGGGACACCGGGGAGCTGTTTTTT. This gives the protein CAWSLTGRDTGELFF.

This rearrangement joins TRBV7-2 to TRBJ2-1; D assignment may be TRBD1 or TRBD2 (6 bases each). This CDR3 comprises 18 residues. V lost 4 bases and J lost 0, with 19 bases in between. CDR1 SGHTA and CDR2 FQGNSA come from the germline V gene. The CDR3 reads CASSSRGQRLSSYNEQFF. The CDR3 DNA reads TGTGCCAGCAGCTCACGGGGGCAGCGCCTGAGCTCCTACAATGAGCAGTTCTTC.

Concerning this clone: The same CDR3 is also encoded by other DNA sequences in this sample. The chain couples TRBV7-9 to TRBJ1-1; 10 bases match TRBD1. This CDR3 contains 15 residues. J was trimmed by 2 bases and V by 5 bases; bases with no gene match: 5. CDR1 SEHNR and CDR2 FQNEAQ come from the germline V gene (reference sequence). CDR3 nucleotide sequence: TGTGCCAGCAGCCCTAGACAGGGGGCAAACACTGAAGCTTTCTTT. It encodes CASSPRQGANTEAFF. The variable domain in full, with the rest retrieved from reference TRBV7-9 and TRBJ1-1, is DTGVSQNPRHKITKRGQNVTFRCDPISEHNRLYWYRQTLGQGPEFLTYFQNEAQLEKSRLLSDRFSAERPKGSFSTLEIQRTEQGDSAMYLCASSPRQGANTEAFFGQGTRLTVV.

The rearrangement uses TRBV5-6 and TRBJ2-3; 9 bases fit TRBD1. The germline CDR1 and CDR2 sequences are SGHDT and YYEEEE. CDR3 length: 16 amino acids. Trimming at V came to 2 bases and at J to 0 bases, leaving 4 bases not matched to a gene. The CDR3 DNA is TGTGCCAGCAGCTTCCGGGACAGGGCTAGCACAGATACGCAGTATTTT. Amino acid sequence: CASSFRDRASTDTQYF. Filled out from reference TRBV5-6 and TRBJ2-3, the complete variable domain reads DAGVTQSPTHLIKTRGQQVTLRCSPKSGHDTVSWYQQALGQGPQFIFQYYEEEERQRGNFPDRFSGHQFPNYSSELNVNALLLGDSALYLCASSFRDRASTDTQYFGPGTRLTVL.

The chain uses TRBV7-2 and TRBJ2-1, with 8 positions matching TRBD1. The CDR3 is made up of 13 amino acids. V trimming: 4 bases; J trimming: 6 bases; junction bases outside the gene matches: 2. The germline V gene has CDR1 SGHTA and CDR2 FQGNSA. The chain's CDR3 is CASSSTGVNEQFF. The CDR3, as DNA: TGTGCCAGCAGCTCGACAGGGGTCAATGAGCAGTTCTTC.

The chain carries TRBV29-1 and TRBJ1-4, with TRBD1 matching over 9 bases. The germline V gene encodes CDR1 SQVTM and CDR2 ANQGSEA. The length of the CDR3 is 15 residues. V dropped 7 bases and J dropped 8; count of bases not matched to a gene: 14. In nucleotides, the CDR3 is TGCAGCGGCCGATCGACCGGGACAGGGAGAGAAAAACTGTTTTTT. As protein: CSGRSTGTGREKLFF.

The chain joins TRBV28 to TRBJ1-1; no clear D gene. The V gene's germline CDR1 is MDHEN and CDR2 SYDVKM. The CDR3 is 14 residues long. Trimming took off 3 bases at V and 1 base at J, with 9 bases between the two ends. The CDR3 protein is CASSLVPTNTEAFF. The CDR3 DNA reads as TGTGCCAGCAGTTTGGTACCGACGAACACTGAAGCTTTCTTT.

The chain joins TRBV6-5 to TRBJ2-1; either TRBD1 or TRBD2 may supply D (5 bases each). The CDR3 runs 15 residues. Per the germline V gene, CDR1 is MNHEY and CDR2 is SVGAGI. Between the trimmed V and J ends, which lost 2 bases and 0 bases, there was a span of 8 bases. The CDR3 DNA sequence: TGTGCCAGCAGTTACGAGGGGAACTCCTACAATGAGCAGTTCTTC. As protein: CASSYEGNSYNEQFF.

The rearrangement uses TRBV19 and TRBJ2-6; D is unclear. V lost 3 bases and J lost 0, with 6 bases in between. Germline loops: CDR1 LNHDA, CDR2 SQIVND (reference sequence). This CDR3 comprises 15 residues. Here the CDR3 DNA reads TGTGCCAGTAGTATCCGGGCCTCTGGGGCCAACGTCCTGACTTTC. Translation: CASSIRASGANVLTF.

CDR3 nucleotides: TGTGCCAGCTCACCAGGGGTAGGGACGGTCCTCTACGAGCAGTACTTC. Translating it yields CASSPGVGTVLYEQYF. The V gene is TRBV18, the J gene TRBJ2-7; D assignment may be TRBD1 or TRBD2 (5 bases each). Germline CDR1 reads KGHSH; CDR2 reads LQKENI. The CDR3 consists of 16 residues. V was trimmed by 2 bases and J by 3 bases, leaving 17 bases between them.

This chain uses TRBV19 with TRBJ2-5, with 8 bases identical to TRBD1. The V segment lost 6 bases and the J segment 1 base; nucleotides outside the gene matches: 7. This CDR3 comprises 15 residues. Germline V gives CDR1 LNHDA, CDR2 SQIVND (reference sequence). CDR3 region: CASRGLGQGQETQYF. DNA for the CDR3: TGTGCCAGTAGAGGTCTAGGACAGGGCCAAGAGACCCAGTACTTC.

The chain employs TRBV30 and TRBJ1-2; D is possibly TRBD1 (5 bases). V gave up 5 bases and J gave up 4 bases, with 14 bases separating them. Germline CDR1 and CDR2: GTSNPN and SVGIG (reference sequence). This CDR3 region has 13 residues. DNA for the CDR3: TGTGCCTGGGGGCTGGGGGGAACCTATGGCTACACCTTC. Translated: CAWGLGGTYGYTF.

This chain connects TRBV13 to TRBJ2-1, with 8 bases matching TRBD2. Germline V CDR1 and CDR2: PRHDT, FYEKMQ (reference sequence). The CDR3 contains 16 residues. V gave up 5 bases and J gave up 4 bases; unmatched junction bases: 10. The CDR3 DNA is TGTGCCAGCAGCGTCTCTACCGGGACTAGTTACAATGAGCAGTTCTTC. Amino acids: CASSVSTGTSYNEQFF. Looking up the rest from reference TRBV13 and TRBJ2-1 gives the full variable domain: AAGVIQSPRHLIKEKRETATLKCYPIPRHDTVYWYQQGPGQDPQFLISFYEKMQSDKGSIPDRFSAQQFSDYHSELNMSSLELGDSALYFCASSVSTGTSYNEQFFGPGTRLTVL.

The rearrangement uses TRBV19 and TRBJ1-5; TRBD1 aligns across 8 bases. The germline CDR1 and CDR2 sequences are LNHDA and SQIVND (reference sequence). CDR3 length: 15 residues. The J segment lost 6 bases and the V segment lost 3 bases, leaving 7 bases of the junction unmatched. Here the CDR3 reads CASSIYGQGSQPQHF. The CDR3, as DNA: TGTGCCAGTAGTATCTACGGACAGGGCAGTCAGCCCCAGCATTTT.

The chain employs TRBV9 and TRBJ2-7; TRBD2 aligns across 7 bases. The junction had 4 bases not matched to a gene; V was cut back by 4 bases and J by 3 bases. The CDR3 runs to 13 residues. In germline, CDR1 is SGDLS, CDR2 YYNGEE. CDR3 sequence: CASSKRGDYEQYF. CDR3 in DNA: TGTGCCAGCAGCAAGCGGGGAGACTACGAGCAGTACTTC.